Detailed here is one TCR beta chain. The record originates from a study of blood T cell repertoires in COVID-19. Study as a whole: Sample material is recorded as cDNA or gDNA derived from T cells, B-cell-depleted T cells, or PBMCs.

This CDR3 contains 15 residues. Germline CDR1 SGHDT, CDR2 YYEEEE. Trimming took 4 bases from V and 3 from J, leaving 13 bases between them. The repertoire was sequenced with immunoSEQ multiplex PCR; TCRdb's copy has only in-frame clones and lacks some. The sample carries 150,000 to 200,000 clones, approximately 85% recorded once. Material for sequencing was PBMCs or T cells enriched from blood (not recorded which). This TCR came from a man aged 40-49 years who had recovered from COVID-19. J is TRBJ2-2 and V is TRBV5-6; perhaps TRBD2 as D (6 bases). The CDR3 spells CASSPWGDYTGELFF. As DNA, the CDR3 is TGTGCCAGCAGCCCCTGGGGGGACTACACCGGGGAGCTGTTTTTT.